The present entry profiles one TCR beta chain with its context. Time point denoted: cycle 4 day 1 (C4D1), after six to seven weeks of nivolumab. Relapse was seen in all patients after autologous stem cell transplantation, and brentuximab vedotin exposure was variable. Complete response, partial response or progressive disease were the best responses. This entry belongs to a study of PD-1 blockade in classical Hodgkin lymphoma. Libraries were prepared by immunoSEQ multiplex PCR; TCRdb keeps only in-frame clonotypes and omits some of them. The repertoire has 20,000 to 25,000 clones, over 70% of them found once; the top ten carry 6% to 8.5%. The germline CDR1 and CDR2 sequences are SGHRS and YFSETQ. Trimming at V came to 5 bases and at J to 6 bases, leaving 7 bases not matched to a gene. The CDR3 contains 14 residues.

The clonotype was recovered from a human donor with classical Hodgkin lymphoma. The chain carries TRBV5-1 and TRBJ2-2; the match to TRBD1 covers 7 bases. The sequences come from peripheral blood mononuclear cells (PBMCs), collected before the fourth cycle of nivolumab. The CDR3 is CASSPGTVPGELFF. CDR3 bases: TGCGCCAGCAGTCCCGGGACAGTACCCGGGGAGCTGTTTTTT.